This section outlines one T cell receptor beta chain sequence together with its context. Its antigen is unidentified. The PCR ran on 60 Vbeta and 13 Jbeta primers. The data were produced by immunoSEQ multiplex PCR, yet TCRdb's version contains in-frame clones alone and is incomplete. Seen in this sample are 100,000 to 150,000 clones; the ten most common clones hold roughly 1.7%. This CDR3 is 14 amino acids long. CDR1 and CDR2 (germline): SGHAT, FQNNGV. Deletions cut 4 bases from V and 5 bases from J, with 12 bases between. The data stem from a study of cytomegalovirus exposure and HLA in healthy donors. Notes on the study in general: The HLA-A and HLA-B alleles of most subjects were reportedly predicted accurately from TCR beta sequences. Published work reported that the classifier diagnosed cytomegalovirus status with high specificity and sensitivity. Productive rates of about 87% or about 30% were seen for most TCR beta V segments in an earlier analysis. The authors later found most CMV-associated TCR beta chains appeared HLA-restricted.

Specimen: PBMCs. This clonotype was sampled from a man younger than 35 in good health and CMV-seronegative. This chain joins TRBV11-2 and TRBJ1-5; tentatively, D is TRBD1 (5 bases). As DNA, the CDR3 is TGTGCCAGCAGCTCTGGGAGGGGTGATCAGCCCCAGCATTTT. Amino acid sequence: CASSSGRGDQPQHF.